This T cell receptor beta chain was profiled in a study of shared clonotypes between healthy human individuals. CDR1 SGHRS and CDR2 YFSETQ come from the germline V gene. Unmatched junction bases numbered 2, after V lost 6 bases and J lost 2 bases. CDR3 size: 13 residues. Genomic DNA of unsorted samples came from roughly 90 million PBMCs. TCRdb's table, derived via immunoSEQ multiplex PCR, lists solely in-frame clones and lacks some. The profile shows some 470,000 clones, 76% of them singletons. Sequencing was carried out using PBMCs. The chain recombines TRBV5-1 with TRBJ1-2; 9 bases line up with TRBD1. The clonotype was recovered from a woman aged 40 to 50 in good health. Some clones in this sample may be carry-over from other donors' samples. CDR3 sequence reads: CASTGQGNYGYTF. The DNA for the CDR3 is TGCGCCAGCACAGGACAGGGGAACTATGGCTACACCTTC.